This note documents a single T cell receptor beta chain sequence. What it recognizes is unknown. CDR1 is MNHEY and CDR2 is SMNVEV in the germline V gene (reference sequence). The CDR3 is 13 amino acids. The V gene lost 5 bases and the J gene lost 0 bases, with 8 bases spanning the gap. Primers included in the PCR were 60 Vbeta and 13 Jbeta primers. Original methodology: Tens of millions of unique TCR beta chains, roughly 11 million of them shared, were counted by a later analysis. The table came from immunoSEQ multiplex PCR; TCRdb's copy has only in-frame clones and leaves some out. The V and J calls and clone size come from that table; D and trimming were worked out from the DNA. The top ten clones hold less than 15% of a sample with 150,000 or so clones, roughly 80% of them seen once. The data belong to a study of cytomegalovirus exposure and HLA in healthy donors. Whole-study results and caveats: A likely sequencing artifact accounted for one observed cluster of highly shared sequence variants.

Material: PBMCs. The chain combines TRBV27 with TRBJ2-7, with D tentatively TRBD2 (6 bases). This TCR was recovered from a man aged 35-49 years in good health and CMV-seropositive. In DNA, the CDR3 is TGTGCCAGCAGTGGAGGGAGCTCCTACGAGCAGTACTTC. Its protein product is CASSGGSSYEQYF.